These 11 T cell receptor beta chains were sequenced from one sample in a study of neurological immune-mediated disorders. Time point denoted: longitudinal time-point 3. TCRdb processed the 5' RACE reads anew with MiXCR; each CDR3 protein has one entry. Here the sample spans more than 100,000 distinct CDR3 sequences, 10% to 12% being singletons. Material for sequencing was PBMCs. The receptors derive from a female donor with HTLV-1-associated myelopathy (HAM/TSP).

This clonotype was observed at least ten times. The V gene is TRBV29-1, the J gene TRBJ2-3; 8 bases line up with TRBD1. The germline V gene encodes CDR1 SQVTM and CDR2 ANQGSEA. The CDR3 consists of 13 residues. V was clipped by 8 bases and J by 3 bases; unmatched bases: 7. CDR3 nucleotides: TGCAGCACCGGACAGGGAATTACAGATACGCAGTATTTT. Protein: CSTGQGITDTQYF.

This clonotype was seen many times. V usage is TRBV5-1 and J usage is TRBJ2-1; 7 positions match TRBD2. Germline loops: CDR1 SGHRS, CDR2 YFSETQ. V shed 0 bases and J 3 bases; nucleotides not matched to a gene: 9. The CDR3 consists of 17 residues. The CDR3 loop reads CASSLALWGGDYNEQFF. CDR3 bases: TGCGCCAGCAGCTTGGCCCTCTGGGGAGGGGACTACAATGAGCAGTTCTTC.

This clonotype was counted many times. V and J are TRBV4-1 and TRBJ2-3; 7 nucleotides match TRBD1. With 4 bases clipped from V and 2 bases from J, the junction kept 9 bases outside the gene matches. The CDR3 runs 16 residues. Germline CDR1 is MGHRA and CDR2 is YSYEKL. The CDR3 DNA is TGCGCCAGCAGCCTCCGGACAGGCTCTACCACAGATACGCAGTATTTT. Encoded protein: CASSLRTGSTTDTQYF.

Ten or more counts support this clonotype. This rearrangement joins TRBV7-9 to TRBJ1-4, with a weak D call TRBD1 (5 bases). From germline, CDR1 is SEHNR and CDR2 FQNEAQ (reference sequence). V gave up 5 bases and J gave up 10 bases, with 20 bases separating them. This CDR3 contains 15 residues. CDR3 DNA sequence: TGTGCCAGCAGCGCCAGCCGGGACCCCTCGTTAAAACTGTTTTTT. Residues: CASSASRDPSLKLFF.

This clonotype was seen ten or more times. The chain carries TRBV7-7 and TRBJ2-3, with 7 bases that match TRBD1. J was trimmed by 5 bases and V by 4 bases; bases with no gene match: 9. CDR1 is SSHAT and CDR2 is FNYEAQ in the germline V gene (reference sequence). This CDR3 spans 15 amino acids. For the CDR3, the DNA is TGTGCCAGCAGCTCAACACGGGACAGCGGAGATACGCAGTATTTT. Protein: CASSSTRDSGDTQYF.

This clonotype was seen many times. The chain combines TRBV10-3 with TRBJ2-3; 12 bases match TRBD2. Per the germline V gene, CDR1 is ENHRY and CDR2 is SYGVKD. The CDR3 extends over 14 amino acids. V trimming: 10 bases; J trimming: 4 bases; junction bases outside the gene matches: 6. CDR3 nucleotides: TGTGCCACCGCGACTAGCGGGGGCCCAGATACGCAGTATTTT. This sequence encodes CATATSGGPDTQYF.

In its sample, this clonotype was seen many times. The rearrangement links TRBV7-2 to TRBJ2-1; 9 bases match TRBD2. The CDR3 loop spans 16 amino acids. Germline V lookup: CDR1 SGHTA, CDR2 FQGNSA. Trimming cost V 4 bases and J 6 bases; bases outside gene matches: 10. CDR3 amino acids: CASSSSYQRGVNEQFF. Written as DNA, the CDR3 is TGTGCCAGCAGCTCCTCCTACCAGCGGGGGGTCAATGAGCAGTTCTTC.

In its sample, this clonotype was seen many times. The rearrangement joins TRBV20-1 to TRBJ1-1; D is unclear. There are 14 residues in the CDR3. Germline V gives CDR1 DFQATT, CDR2 SNEGSKA (reference sequence). The V gene lost 6 bases and the J gene lost 1 base, with 15 bases spanning the gap. Here the CDR3 reads CSARRGGKNTEAFF. DNA for the CDR3: TGCAGTGCCCGACGCGGAGGAAAGAACACTGAAGCTTTCTTT.

The rearrangement joins TRBV6-5 to TRBJ2-7; the match to TRBD1 covers 8 bases. Germline V CDR1 and CDR2: MNHEY, SVGAGI. CDR3 length: 15 amino acids. V trimming: 6 bases; J trimming: 2 bases; junction bases outside the gene matches: 9. CDR3 protein: CASRLGQGTAYEQYF. The CDR3 nucleotides read TGTGCCAGCAGACTCGGACAGGGCACGGCCTACGAGCAGTACTTC.

On this clonotype itself: A read error may explain this, as a much larger clone is one base away. This chain links TRBV5-1 with TRBJ2-4, with TRBD1 matching 10 bases. V gave up 5 bases and J gave up 8 bases; unmatched junction bases: 10. The CDR3 covers 15 residues. Germline lookup yields CDR1 SGHRS and CDR2 YFSETQ. The CDR3 here is CASRPDVTGGYIQYF. The CDR3 nucleotides read TGCGCCAGCAGGCCCGACGTGACAGGGGGCTACATTCAGTACTTC.

This clonotype has ten or more counts. The gene calls are TRBV12-3 or TRBV12-4 and TRBJ2-1, with D possibly TRBD1 on 5 matching bases. Trimming pared 6 bases from V and 8 bases from J, leaving 20 bases between. The CDR3 sequence is 15 residues long. In nucleotides, the CDR3 is TGTGCCAGCAGCCCTTTAGGGGTCAGGGTAGATGAGCAGTTCTTC. This encodes CASSPLGVRVDEQFF.